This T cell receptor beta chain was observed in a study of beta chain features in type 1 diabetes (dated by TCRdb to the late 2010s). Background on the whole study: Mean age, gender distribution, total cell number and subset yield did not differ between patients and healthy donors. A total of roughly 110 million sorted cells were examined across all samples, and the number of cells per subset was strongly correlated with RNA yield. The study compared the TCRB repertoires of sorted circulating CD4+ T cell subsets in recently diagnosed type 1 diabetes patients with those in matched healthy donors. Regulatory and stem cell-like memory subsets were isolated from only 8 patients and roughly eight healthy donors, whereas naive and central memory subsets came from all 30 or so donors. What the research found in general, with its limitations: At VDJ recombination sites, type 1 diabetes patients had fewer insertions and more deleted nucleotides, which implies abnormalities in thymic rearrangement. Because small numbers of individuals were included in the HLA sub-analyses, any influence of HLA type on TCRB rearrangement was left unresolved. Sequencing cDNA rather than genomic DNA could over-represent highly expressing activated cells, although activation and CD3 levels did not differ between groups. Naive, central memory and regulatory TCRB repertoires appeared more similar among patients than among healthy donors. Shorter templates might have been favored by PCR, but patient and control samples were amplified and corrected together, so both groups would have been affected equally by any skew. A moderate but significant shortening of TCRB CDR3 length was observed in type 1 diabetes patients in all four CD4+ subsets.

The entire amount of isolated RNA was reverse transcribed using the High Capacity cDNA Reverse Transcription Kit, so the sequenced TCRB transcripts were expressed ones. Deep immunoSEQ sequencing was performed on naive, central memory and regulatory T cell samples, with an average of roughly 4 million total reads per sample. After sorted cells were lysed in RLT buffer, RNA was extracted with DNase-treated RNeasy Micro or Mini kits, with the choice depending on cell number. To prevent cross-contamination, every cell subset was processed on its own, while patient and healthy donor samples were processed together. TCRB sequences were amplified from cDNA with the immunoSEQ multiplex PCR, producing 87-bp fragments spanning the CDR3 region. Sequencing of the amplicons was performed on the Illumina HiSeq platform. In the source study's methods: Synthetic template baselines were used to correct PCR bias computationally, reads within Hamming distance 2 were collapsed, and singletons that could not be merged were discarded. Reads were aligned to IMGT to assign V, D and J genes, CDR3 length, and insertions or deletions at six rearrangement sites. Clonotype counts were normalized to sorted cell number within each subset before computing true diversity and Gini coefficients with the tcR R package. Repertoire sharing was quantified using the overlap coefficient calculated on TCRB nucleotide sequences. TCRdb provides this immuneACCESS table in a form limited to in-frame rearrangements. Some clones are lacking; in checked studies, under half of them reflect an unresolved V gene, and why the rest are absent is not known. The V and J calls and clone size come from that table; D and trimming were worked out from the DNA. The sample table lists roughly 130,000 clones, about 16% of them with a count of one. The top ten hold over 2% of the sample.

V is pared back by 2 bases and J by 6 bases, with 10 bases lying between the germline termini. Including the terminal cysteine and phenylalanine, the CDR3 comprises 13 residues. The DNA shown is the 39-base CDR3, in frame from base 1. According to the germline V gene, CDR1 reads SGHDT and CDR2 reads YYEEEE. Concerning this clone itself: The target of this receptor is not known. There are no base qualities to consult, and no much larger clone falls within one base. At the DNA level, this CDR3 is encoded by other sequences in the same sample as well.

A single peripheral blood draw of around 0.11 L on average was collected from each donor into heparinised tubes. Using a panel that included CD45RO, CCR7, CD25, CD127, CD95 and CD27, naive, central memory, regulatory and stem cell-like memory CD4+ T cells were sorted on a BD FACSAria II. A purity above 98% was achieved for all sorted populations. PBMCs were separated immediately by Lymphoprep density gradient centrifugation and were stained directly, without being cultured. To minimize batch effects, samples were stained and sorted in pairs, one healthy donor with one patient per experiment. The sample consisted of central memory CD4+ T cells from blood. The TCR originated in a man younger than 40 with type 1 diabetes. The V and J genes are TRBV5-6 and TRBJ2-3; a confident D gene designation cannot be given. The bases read TGTGCCAGCAGCTTAGACCGTCCGGATACGCAGTATTTT. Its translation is CASSLDRPDTQYF.